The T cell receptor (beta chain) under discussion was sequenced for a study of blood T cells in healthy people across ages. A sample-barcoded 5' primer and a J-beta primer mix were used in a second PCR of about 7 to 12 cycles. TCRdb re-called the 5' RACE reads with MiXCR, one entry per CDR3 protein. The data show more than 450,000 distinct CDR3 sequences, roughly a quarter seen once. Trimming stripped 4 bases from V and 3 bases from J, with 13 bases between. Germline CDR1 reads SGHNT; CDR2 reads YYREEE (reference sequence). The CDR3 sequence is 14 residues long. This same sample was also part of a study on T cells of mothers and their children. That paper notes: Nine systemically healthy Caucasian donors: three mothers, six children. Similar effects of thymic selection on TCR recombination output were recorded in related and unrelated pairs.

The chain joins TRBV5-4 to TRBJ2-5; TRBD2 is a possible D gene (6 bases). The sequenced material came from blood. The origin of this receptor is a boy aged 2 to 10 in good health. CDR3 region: CASSTEGGKETQYF. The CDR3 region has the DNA TGTGCCAGCAGCACTGAAGGAGGGAAAGAGACCCAGTACTTC.